Below, 14 T cell receptor beta chains from the same sample are listed, as sequenced in a study of cytomegalovirus exposure and HLA in healthy donors. Use of 60 Vbeta and 13 Jbeta primers characterized the PCR. Profiling relied on immunoSEQ multiplex PCR, and the TCRdb table lists in-frame clones only, not all of them. The data hold 200,000 to 250,000 clones, with around 86% observed a single time. The sequencing sample was made of PBMCs. These receptors came from a middle-aged woman in good health and CMV-seronegative.

The genes are TRBV7-9 and TRBJ2-7, with D maybe TRBD1 (6 bases). The CDR3 spans 12 residues. Germline loops: CDR1 SEHNR, CDR2 FQNEAQ (reference sequence). V dropped 3 bases and J dropped 4 bases, with 7 bases sitting between them. The CDR3 sequence: CASSFTGYEQYF. DNA for the CDR3: TGTGCCAGCAGCTTCACAGGGTACGAGCAGTACTTC.

The chain carries TRBV29-1 and TRBJ2-1; 8 positions match TRBD1. V shed 6 bases and J 1 base; nucleotides not matched to a gene: 5. Looked up from germline, CDR1 is SQVTM and CDR2 is ANQGSEA. The CDR3 loop spans 14 amino acids. CDR3 nucleotide sequence: TGCAGCGTCGACAGGGGCCCATCCTACAATGAGCAGTTCTTC. Translated, it gives CSVDRGPSYNEQFF.

The V call is TRBV7-9, the J call TRBJ1-1; 9 bases fit TRBD1. With 11 bases clipped from V and 7 bases from J, the junction kept 8 bases outside the gene matches. CDR1 and CDR2 from the germline V gene are SEHNR and FQNEAQ (reference sequence). This CDR3 contains 12 residues. This CDR3 is CACRTGEGEAFF. CDR3 bases: TGTGCCTGCCGGACAGGGGAGGGTGAAGCTTTCTTT.

As regards this clone: The junction does not match germline at one end; this may be a read error. The chain recombines TRBV27 with TRBJ2-1, with 8 bases lining up with TRBD2. This CDR3 comprises 16 residues. From germline, CDR1 is MNHEY and CDR2 SMNVEV (reference sequence). CDR3 in amino acids: CASTLAGPSSYNEQFF. CDR3 coding DNA: TGTGCCAGCACTTTAGCGGGGCCGAGCTCCTACAATGAGCAGTTCTTC.

The chain couples TRBV28 to TRBJ2-5; no clear D. Germline-derived CDR1 and CDR2 are MDHEN and SYDVKM. Deletions cut 3 bases from V and 4 bases from J, with 15 bases between. CDR3 size: 15 residues. CDR3 coding DNA: TGTGCCAGCAGTTTTCTAAGCCCTAAGATAGAGACCCAGTACTTC. This sequence encodes CASSFLSPKIETQYF. The variable domain in full, with the rest retrieved from reference TRBV28 and TRBJ2-5, is DVKVTQSSRYLVKRTGEKVFLECVQDMDHENMFWYRQDPGLGLRLIYFSYDVKMKEKGDIPEGYSVSREKKERFSLILESASTNQTSMYLCASSFLSPKIETQYFGPGTRLLVL.

The chain couples TRBV5-1 to TRBJ2-7, with a possible D match to TRBD1 (5 bases). Germline V lookup: CDR1 SGHRS, CDR2 YFSETQ. V lost 0 bases and J lost 5, with 15 bases in between. CDR3 length equals 15 residues. CDR3 in amino acids: CASSLGGLRAHEQYF. The CDR3 nucleotides are TGCGCCAGCAGCTTGGGGGGCCTCAGGGCCCACGAGCAGTACTTC.

This chain links TRBV28 with TRBJ2-5; weak D call: TRBD2 (6 bases). The ends were cut back, 5 bases at V and 4 bases at J, with 14 bases in the middle. Germline CDR1 reads MDHEN; CDR2 reads SYDVKM. There are 14 residues in the CDR3. CDR3 DNA sequence: TGTGCCAGCAGTCAGGTCGTGGGGGGAGAGACCCAGTACTTC. This encodes CASSQVVGGETQYF.

The V gene is TRBV19, the J gene TRBJ2-7, with 8 nucleotides matching TRBD2. The CDR3 loop spans 16 amino acids. Germline V lookup: CDR1 LNHDA, CDR2 SQIVND (reference sequence). V shed 4 bases and J 3 bases; nucleotides not matched to a gene: 11. The chain's CDR3 is CASSSQAGLVGYEQYF. The CDR3 region has the DNA TGTGCCAGTAGTAGCCAAGCGGGACTAGTCGGCTACGAGCAGTACTTC.

This chain links TRBV18 with TRBJ1-2; 9 bases are shared with TRBD1. With 4 bases clipped from V and 2 bases from J, the junction kept 8 bases outside the gene matches. The CDR3 totals 16 residues. Germline-derived CDR1 and CDR2 are KGHSH and LQKENI. The CDR3 loop reads CASSLLDRGSNYGYTF. The CDR3 nucleotides are TGTGCCAGCTCACTCCTCGACAGGGGGTCCAACTATGGCTACACCTTC.

The chain has TRBV7-8 and TRBJ1-5, with 8 bases identical to TRBD1. V shed 5 bases, J shed 5 bases, and the junction held 14 bases outside the gene matches. CDR1 and CDR2 from the germline V gene are SGHVS and FQNEAQ. The CDR3 runs 17 residues. CDR3 DNA sequence: TGTGCCAGCAGCCTACCCCCGGGCAGGGGGCAGGATCAGCCCCAGCATTTT. Translating it yields CASSLPPGRGQDQPQHF.

The chain carries TRBV11-3 and TRBJ2-7, with TRBD2 identical over 14 bases. The V gene's germline CDR1 is SGHNT and CDR2 YENEEA. This CDR3 is built from 15 residues. Germline trimming cut 5 bases from V and 7 bases from J; bases unmatched to any gene: 7. CDR3 amino acids: CASSPRLAGGREQYF. In DNA, the CDR3 is TGTGCCAGCAGCCCCCGACTAGCGGGAGGGAGGGAGCAGTACTTC.

This chain links TRBV5-4 with TRBJ2-1; 7 bases match TRBD1. This CDR3 has 16 amino acids. The germline V gene encodes CDR1 SGHNT and CDR2 YYREEE (reference sequence). The trim removed 2 bases at V and 6 bases at J, leaving 11 bases unmatched. CDR3 sequence (DNA): TGTGCCAGCAGCTTCGCTGGGGGACAGCGGTTCAATGAGCAGTTCTTC. It yields the protein CASSFAGGQRFNEQFF.

The chain has TRBV28 and TRBJ2-1, with TRBD2 matching 11 bases. Germline V gene sequence: CDR1 MDHEN, CDR2 SYDVKM. This CDR3 is built from 16 residues. V dropped 6 bases and J dropped 4; count of bases not matched to a gene: 8. For the CDR3, the DNA is TGTGCCAGCAGAACCGCCGGGACTAGCGGTTACAATGAGCAGTTCTTC. As protein: CASRTAGTSGYNEQFF. The entire variable domain, with the rest obtained from reference TRBV28 and TRBJ2-1, is as follows: DVKVTQSSRYLVKRTGEKVFLECVQDMDHENMFWYRQDPGLGLRLIYFSYDVKMKEKGDIPEGYSVSREKKERFSLILESASTNQTSMYLCASRTAGTSGYNEQFFGPGTRLTVL.

The J gene is TRBJ2-2, the V gene TRBV5-6, with 7 bases matching TRBD1. This CDR3 has 16 amino acids. The J segment lost 0 bases and the V segment lost 4 bases, leaving 6 bases of the junction unmatched. Looked up from germline, CDR1 is SGHDT and CDR2 is YYEEEE. CDR3 sequence: CASSLLGGANTGELFF. For the CDR3, the DNA is TGTGCCAGCAGCCTGCTAGGGGGCGCGAACACCGGGGAGCTGTTTTTT.